Many counts were recorded for the clone carrying this TCR beta chain. Its cognate antigen is unknown. This sample stems from a study of T cells after posttransplantation cyclophosphamide. Study conclusions and caveats: Skin or GI-infiltrating T cells shared few TRB sequences with blood. TRB clonality was highly associated with recipient CMV seropositivity and reactivation.

J was trimmed by 5 bases and V by 5 bases; bases with no gene match: 2. This CDR3 comprises 12 residues. Germline V lookup: CDR1 SGDLS, CDR2 YYNGEE. Here immunoSEQ multiplex PCR was the method, and the copy in TCRdb shows in-frame clones only, minus some. The data show roughly 8,000 clones, with none appearing a single time. A marrow graft followed busulfan-fludarabine conditioning, with cyclophosphamide on days +3 and +4. This chain joins TRBV9 and TRBJ2-3, with 7 bases fitting TRBD2. The sequence derives from a female patient in her forties or fifties who received an allogeneic stem cell transplant from a related donor, was CMV-positive, and had no GVHD. Some of the T cells may derive from the graft donor. The sequencing here drew on PBMCs, taken after allogeneic stem cell transplant with posttransplant cyclophosphamide. For the CDR3, the DNA is TGTGCCAGCAGTGGACTAGGAGATACGCAGTATTTT. This gives the protein CASSGLGDTQYF.